This TCR beta chain was identified during a study of identical twins. Study results and limitations: Sharing of beta out-of-frame sequences by twins showed a weaker excess.

The CDR3 is 13 residues long. Germline assignment: CDR1 SGDLS and CDR2 YYNGEE. Trimming took 1 base from V and 7 from J, leaving 9 bases between them. Template switching created a universal primer site, and the cDNA included unique molecular identifiers. TCRdb reprocessed the 5' RACE reads via MiXCR and lists one record per CDR3 protein. The sample comprises 600,000 to 800,000 distinct CDR3 sequences, around 20% of which are singletons, and 4.3% rests with the top ten. Comment on this clonotype: No antigen is known for it.

Separately, the same data were catalogued under a study of T cells expressing NK-cell markers. This second study says: There were seven HCMV-seropositive donors and one seronegative donor among the eight sequenced.

The chain joins TRBV9 to TRBJ2-1, with no clear D. This sequence was found in a woman between 18 and 29 years old in good health. What was sequenced was PBMCs. The CDR3 sequence: CASSVSALNEQFF. The CDR3 nucleotides are TGTGCCAGCAGCGTAAGCGCCCTAAATGAGCAGTTCTTC.